These T cell receptor beta chains were read from a single sample in a study of T cells in Graves' hyperthyroidism and ophthalmopathy. Each CDR3 protein is one row after TCRdb ran MiXCR on the multiplex PCR reads. The data contain around 520,000 distinct CDR3 sequences, approximately 25% of them singletons. The specimen sequenced was blood. Receptors originate from a woman in her 30s with Graves' ophthalmopathy. CDR3s include the opening cysteine and the closing phenylalanine or tryptophan. A D gene is named only where the DNA matches it firmly. The size of a clone is reported for some rows only, either as once, few or many, or as a class for expanded clones.

clone_size d_call j_call v_call cdr3_aa cdr3_nt
NA NA TRBJ2-7 TRBV6-1 CASSKRSPDEQYF TGTGCCAGCAGTAAACGGAGTCCGGACGAGCAGTACTTC
many NA TRBJ2-7 TRBV9 CASSPRTGRAEQYF TGTGCCAGCAGCCCTCGGACAGGGAGGGCCGAGCAGTACTTC
many TRBD2 TRBJ2-7 TRBV20-1 CSAREEIGTSGAQEQYF TGCAGTGCTAGAGAAGAAATCGGGACTAGCGGGGCACAGGAGCAGTACTTC
few NA TRBJ1-5 TRBV24-1 CATSGLEVGQPQHF TGTGCCACCAGTGGTCTTGAGGTTGGGCAGCCCCAGCATTTT
NA TRBD2 TRBJ2-5 TRBV6-2/TRBV6-3 CASSSHTTSGVETQYF TGTGCCAGCAGCTCCCACACTACTAGCGGGGTAGAGACCCAGTACTTC
NA NA TRBJ1-1 TRBV7-8 CASSWTAWFDRISEAFF TGTGCCAGCAGCTGGACAGCGTGGTTTGATCGGATCAGTGAAGCTTTCTTT
many TRBD2 TRBJ2-2 TRBV12-3/TRBV12-4 CASSLWEGFLNTGELFF TGTGCCAGCAGTTTATGGGAGGGGTTCCTGAACACCGGGGAGCTGTTTTTT
NA TRBD2 TRBJ2-5 TRBV4-3 CASSQDRLAGVETQYF TGCGCCAGCAGCCAAGATAGGCTAGCGGGGGTTGAGACCCAGTACTTC
many TRBD1 TRBJ1-2 TRBV7-9 CASRVTGGHGYTF TGTGCCAGCAGGGTGACAGGGGGCCATGGCTACACCTTC
NA NA TRBJ1-2 TRBV11-2 CASSLDRRYGYTF TGTGCCAGCAGCTTAGATCGCCGCTATGGCTACACCTTC
many TRBD2 TRBJ2-3 TRBV29-1 CSVIPGLATDTQYF TGCAGCGTAATACCGGGACTAGCGACAGATACGCAGTATTTT
few TRBD2 TRBJ2-7 TRBV7-3 CASSLKSGGRGEQYF TGTGCCAGCAGCTTAAAATCGGGGGGGCGAGGCGAGCAGTACTTC
medium-sized NA TRBJ2-7 TRBV27 CASSSGHNLYEQYF TGTGCCAGCAGTTCGGGACACAATCTCTACGAGCAGTACTTC
NA NA TRBJ1-1 TRBV12-3/TRBV12-4 CASRGGLVNTEAFF TGTGCCAGCAGAGGGGGTTTGGTCAACACTGAAGCTTTCTTT
NA NA TRBJ2-7 TRBV6-1 CASSLTWTITYEQYF TGTGCCAGCAGCCTAACTTGGACTATAACCTACGAGCAGTACTTC
many TRBD2 TRBJ2-5 TRBV6-1 CASSPLSGGAQETQYF TGTGCCAGCAGTCCTCTCAGCGGGGGGGCCCAAGAGACCCAGTACTTC
NA NA TRBJ1-1 TRBV6-2/TRBV6-3 CASSQRGAVGEAFF TGTGCCAGCAGTCAACGGGGAGCAGTGGGTGAAGCTTTCTTT
many NA TRBJ2-5 TRBV7-8 CASSLAWAGKETQYF TGTGCCAGCAGCTTAGCATGGGCAGGGAAAGAGACCCAGTACTTC